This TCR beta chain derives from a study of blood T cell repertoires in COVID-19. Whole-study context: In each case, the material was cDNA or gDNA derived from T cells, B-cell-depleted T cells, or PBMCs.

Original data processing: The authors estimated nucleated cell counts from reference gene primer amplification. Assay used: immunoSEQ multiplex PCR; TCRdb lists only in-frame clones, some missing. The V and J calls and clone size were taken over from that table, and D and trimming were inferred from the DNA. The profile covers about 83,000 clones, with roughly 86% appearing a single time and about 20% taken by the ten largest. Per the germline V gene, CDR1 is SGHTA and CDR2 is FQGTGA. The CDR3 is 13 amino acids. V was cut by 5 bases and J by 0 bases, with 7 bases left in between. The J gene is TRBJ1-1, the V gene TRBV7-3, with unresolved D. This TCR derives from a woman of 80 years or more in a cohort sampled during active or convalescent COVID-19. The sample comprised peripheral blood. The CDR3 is CASSRTLNTEAFF. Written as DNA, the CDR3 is TGTGCCAGCAGCCGAACATTGAACACTGAAGCTTTCTTT.